Below, 15 T cell receptor beta chains from the same sample are listed, as sequenced in a study of T cell repertoires in cytomegalovirus infection. Using its own MiXCR run on the reads, TCRdb lists one record per CDR3 protein. The table records some 180,000 distinct CDR3 sequences, roughly a fifth of them present only once. The specimen was PBMCs. The receptors come from a human donor in good health (CMV status not recorded). Some clones in this sample may be carry-over from other donors' samples.

This clonotype was seen ten or more times. The rearrangement joins TRBV7-2 to TRBJ2-5; 7 bases are shared with TRBD2. With 6 bases clipped from V and 5 bases from J, the junction kept 9 bases outside the gene matches. Germline loops: CDR1 SGHTA, CDR2 FQGNSA. This CDR3 contains 14 residues. CDR3 amino acids: CASSPEGGLETQYF. The CDR3 coding sequence is TGTGCCAGCAGTCCGGAGGGAGGGTTGGAGACCCAGTACTTC.

V gene TRBV19 combines with J gene TRBJ1-6; possible D gene TRBD1, 6 bases. The CDR3 covers 20 residues. Per germline, CDR1 LNHDA and CDR2 SQIVND (reference sequence). Trimming pared 3 bases from V and 0 bases from J, leaving 21 bases between. The CDR3 region has the DNA TGTGCCAGTAGTATCCGTGGGTTGACAGGCGGGAGCTCCTATAATTCACCCCTCCACTTT. As protein: CASSIRGLTGGSSYNSPLHF.

This clonotype appeared a few times. The chain has TRBV5-6 and TRBJ1-1; D might be TRBD1 (5 bases). V lost 1 base and J 1 base, leaving 11 bases between the germline ends. The length of the CDR3 is 15 residues. Germline loops: CDR1 SGHDT, CDR2 YYEEEE. CDR3 sequence (DNA): TGTGCCAGCAGCTTGTTGAGGCAGGGGAACACTGAAGCTTTCTTT. The encoded protein is CASSLLRQGNTEAFF. The full variable domain, its missing parts supplied by reference TRBV5-6 and TRBJ1-1, is DAGVTQSPTHLIKTRGQQVTLRCSPKSGHDTVSWYQQALGQGPQFIFQYYEEEERQRGNFPDRFSGHQFPNYSSELNVNALLLGDSALYLCASSLLRQGNTEAFFGQGTRLTVV.

About this clonotype: Possible read error: a much larger clone is one base away. This chain joins TRBV11-2 and TRBJ2-7; D unresolved. The CDR3 length is 11 residues. Germline V CDR1 and CDR2: SGHAT, FQNNGV. As DNA, the CDR3 is TGTGCCCGCAGCTACCACGACGAGCAGTACTTC. Translating gives CARSYHDEQYF.

This clonotype was detected ten times or more. The chain joins TRBV12-3 or TRBV12-4 to TRBJ1-5; D uncertain. Deletions cut 0 bases from V and 5 bases from J, with 2 bases between. The CDR3 totals 12 residues. Written as DNA, the CDR3 is TGTGCCAGCAGTTTAGCATATCAGCCCCAGCATTTT. Translated: CASSLAYQPQHF.

The rearrangement uses TRBV28 and TRBJ1-1, with unresolved D. Germline CDR1 and CDR2: MDHEN and SYDVKM. The CDR3 extends over 15 amino acids. Trimming shortened V by 1 base and J by 0 bases, and 9 bases separated the two germline ends. In DNA form, the CDR3 reads TGTGCCAGCAGTTTATCAGGCAGTTTGAACACTGAAGCTTTCTTT. Its protein product is CASSLSGSLNTEAFF.

The gene calls are TRBV5-1 and TRBJ1-4; D ambiguous. Germline assignment: CDR1 SGHRS and CDR2 YFSETQ. Deletions cut 4 bases from V and 4 bases from J, with 20 bases between. This CDR3 contains 17 residues. The CDR3, as DNA: TGCGCCAGCAGCCTTGGACGGACCAACACGCTTAATGAAAAACTGTTTTTT. Amino acids: CASSLGRTNTLNEKLFF.

The chain uses TRBV6-6 and TRBJ2-1, with 8 bases identical to TRBD2. This CDR3 has 17 amino acids. Unmatched junction bases numbered 15, after V lost 2 bases and J lost 9 bases. Germline CDR1 and CDR2: MNHNY and SVGAGI (reference sequence). For the CDR3, the DNA is TGTGCCAGCAGTTACGGGTTGCGGGGGGACCCTCTCAGTGAGCAGTTCTTC. Translating it yields CASSYGLRGDPLSEQFF.

In its sample, this clonotype was seen a few times. V gene TRBV6-5 combines with J gene TRBJ1-5, with D unclear. Trimming left V 7 bases short and J 7 bases short, with 17 bases between. Germline V gives CDR1 MNHEY, CDR2 SVGAGI. The CDR3 runs 14 residues. CDR3 region: CASNPGGIGQPQHF. DNA of the CDR3: TGTGCCAGCAATCCGGGAGGAATTGGACAGCCCCAGCATTTT.

This clonotype came up many times. The chain recombines TRBV12-3 or TRBV12-4 with TRBJ2-5, with 11 bases lining up with TRBD2. V was pared by 3 bases and J by 1 base, with 1 base of the junction left unmatched. This CDR3 spans 15 amino acids. In DNA form, the CDR3 reads TGTGCCAGCAGTTTTAGCGGGAGGGCCCAAGAGACCCAGTACTTC. Translation: CASSFSGRAQETQYF.

This clonotype was seen ten or more times. The chain uses TRBV5-1 and TRBJ1-2; no reliable D call. Trimming shortened V by 4 bases and J by 4 bases, and 41 bases separated the two germline ends. The CDR3 is made up of 23 amino acids. Looked up from germline, CDR1 is SGHRS and CDR2 is YFSETQ. In DNA, the CDR3 is TGCGCCAGCAGCCCAGCAGGTCGCGGGCAGAGGAAAGGAAACCTAAAGGAAGTCTATGGCTACACCTTC. It translates to CASSPAGRGQRKGNLKEVYGYTF.

The CDR3 loop reads CASTQPLAVGLNYGYTF. CDR3 sequence (DNA): TGCGCCAGCACCCAACCCCTCGCGGTGGGGCTTAACTATGGCTACACCTTC. The chain is built from TRBV23-1 and TRBJ1-2; perhaps TRBD1 as D (5 bases). TRBV23-1 carries the ORF label, with uncertain function. Trimming stripped 7 bases from V and 1 base from J, with 22 bases between. This CDR3 contains 17 residues.

This rearrangement joins TRBV20-1 to TRBJ1-6; D is possibly TRBD1 (6 bases). Germline CDR1 DFQATT, CDR2 SNEGSKA (reference sequence). The CDR3 covers 15 residues. V lost 0 bases and J 6 bases, leaving 12 bases between the germline ends. The CDR3 DNA reads TGCAGTGCTAGAGATCGGGACATCCTTAATTCACCCCTCCACTTT. This translates into CSARDRDILNSPLHF.

This chain links TRBV20-1 with TRBJ1-1; 8 nucleotides line up with TRBD1. After removal of 6 bases from V and 7 bases from J, the junction contained 16 bases not matched to a gene. Per germline, CDR1 DFQATT and CDR2 SNEGSKA (reference sequence). The length of the CDR3 is 15 residues. DNA for the CDR3: TGCAGTGCCAGGGGGGTCGGCAGGGGGCGAAGTGAAGCTTTCTTT. As protein: CSARGVGRGRSEAFF.

The chain uses TRBV5-6 and TRBJ1-5, with D perhaps matching TRBD1 (6 bases). Germline V gene data show CDR1 as SGHDT and CDR2 as YYEEEE. This CDR3 has 15 amino acids. V was cut by 2 bases and J by 0 bases, with 9 bases left in between. CDR3 nucleotides: TGTGCCAGCAGCTTTGGACAGACTAGCAATCAGCCCCAGCATTTT. Its protein is CASSFGQTSNQPQHF. Variable domain in full (rest from reference TRBV5-6 and TRBJ1-5): DAGVTQSPTHLIKTRGQQVTLRCSPKSGHDTVSWYQQALGQGPQFIFQYYEEEERQRGNFPDRFSGHQFPNYSSELNVNALLLGDSALYLCASSFGQTSNQPQHFGDGTRLSIL.